The 18 T cell receptor beta chains below were found in one sample sequenced in a study of T cell changes during pregnancy in multiple sclerosis. Data came from immunoSEQ multiplex PCR; TCRdb stores just in-frame clones and leaves some out. Of under 50,000 clones listed, 85% to 95% are singletons. Here the sequenced sample was CD8+ T cells from peripheral blood mononuclear cells, taken in the third trimester of pregnancy. The receptor set was obtained from a female donor with multiple sclerosis, enrolled in a pregnancy study.

The chain carries TRBV6-1 and TRBJ2-2; 7 nucleotides align to TRBD1. The J segment lost 5 bases and the V segment lost 1 base, leaving 4 bases of the junction unmatched. CDR3 length: 15 amino acids. The germline CDR1 and CDR2 sequences are MNHNS and SASEGT. CDR3 residues: CASSEGDRDTGELFF. CDR3 DNA: TGTGCCAGCAGTGAAGGAGACAGGGATACCGGGGAGCTGTTTTTT.

This chain joins TRBV7-3 and TRBJ2-1; the match to TRBD1 covers 9 bases. CDR3 size: 17 residues. The V and J ends lost 2 bases and 7 bases, in that order; junction bases with no gene match: 12. Germline V gene sequence: CDR1 SGHTA, CDR2 FQGTGA. CDR3 protein: CASSLSFVGTGFNEQFF. CDR3 DNA: TGTGCCAGCAGCTTATCGTTTGTGGGGACAGGGTTTAATGAGCAGTTCTTC.

The chain uses TRBV6-4 and TRBJ2-2, with D tentatively TRBD2 (7 bases). In germline, CDR1 is MRHNA, CDR2 SNTAGT. Trimming took off 8 bases at V and 1 base at J, with 17 bases between the two ends. The CDR3 is 16 amino acids. The CDR3: CASARGGDKNTGELFF. CDR3 coding DNA: TGTGCCAGCGCACGTGGGGGGGACAAGAACACCGGGGAGCTGTTTTTT.

The chain has TRBV2 and TRBJ1-1; no clear D. V gave up 4 bases and J gave up 0 bases, with 9 bases separating them. Per germline, CDR1 SNHLY and CDR2 FYNNEI. This CDR3 is built from 14 residues. CDR3 residues: CASSVGRMNTEAFF. In DNA form, the CDR3 reads TGTGCCAGCAGTGTGGGGAGGATGAACACTGAAGCTTTCTTT.

The V gene is TRBV5-6, the J gene TRBJ2-7, with 7 nucleotides matching TRBD2. J lost 0 bases, V lost 3 bases, and 0 bases had no gene match. CDR1 and CDR2 (germline): SGHDT, YYEEEE. CDR3 length: 13 residues. The CDR3 protein is CASSWGGSYEQYF. DNA of the CDR3: TGTGCCAGCAGCTGGGGGGGCTCCTACGAGCAGTACTTC.

The chain employs TRBV6-5 and TRBJ2-3, with D perhaps TRBD1 (6 bases). Trimming cost V 0 bases and J 4 bases, with 14 bases left between them. CDR3 size: 16 residues. Germline loops: CDR1 MNHEY, CDR2 SVGAGI. CDR3 nucleotide sequence: TGTGCCAGCAGTTACTCCGGGGCAGGGGTGCCAGATACGCAGTATTTT. This codes for CASSYSGAGVPDTQYF.

This chain joins TRBV7-6 and TRBJ2-7; tentatively, D is TRBD2 (7 bases). From germline, CDR1 is SGHVS and CDR2 FNYEAQ. The germline V and J ends were trimmed by 5 bases and 4 bases, with 12 bases remaining between them. This CDR3 is built from 13 residues. CDR3 in DNA: TGTGCCAGCAGCGGGGGGGCCGGGTACGAGCAGTACTTC. It translates to CASSGGAGYEQYF.

V gene TRBV9 combines with J gene TRBJ2-3; 12 nucleotides align to TRBD2. The ends lost 4 bases at V and 0 bases at J; junction bases unmatched: 9. Germline CDR1 and CDR2: SGDLS and YYNGEE. This CDR3 comprises 18 residues. CDR3 region: CASSSPTSGGLSTDTQYF. The CDR3 nucleotides are TGTGCCAGCAGCTCCCCGACTAGCGGGGGACTCAGCACAGATACGCAGTATTTT.

V usage is TRBV7-8 and J usage is TRBJ2-1; 14 bases line up with TRBD2. This CDR3 spans 18 amino acids. The germline gives CDR1 SGHVS, CDR2 FQNEAQ. The ends lost 1 base at V and 3 bases at J; junction bases unmatched: 5. The CDR3 DNA follows: TGTGCCAGCAGCTTAGGACTAGCGGGGGGGACCCACTACAATGAGCAGTTCTTC. This codes for CASSLGLAGGTHYNEQFF.

This clone was counted a few times. The rearrangement uses TRBV6-4 and TRBJ2-3; the match to TRBD2 covers 10 bases. The CDR3 is 15 residues long. Trimming at V came to 4 bases and at J to 3 bases, leaving 4 bases not matched to a gene. The germline gives CDR1 MRHNA, CDR2 SNTAGT. CDR3 bases: TGTGCCAGCAGTGCCGCTAGCGGGGGAACAGATACGCAGTATTTT. It codes for CASSAASGGTDTQYF.

This chain joins TRBV29-1 and TRBJ1-2; 9 bases fit TRBD1. CDR1 is SQVTM, CDR2 ANQGSEA, per germline. The CDR3 has 13 amino acids. CDR3 sequence reads: CSVTGGPNYGYTF. The CDR3 bases are TGCAGTGTTACAGGGGGCCCTAACTATGGCTACACCTTC.

This chain links TRBV7-9 with TRBJ1-2, with TRBD1 as a possible D gene (6 bases). Per the germline V gene, CDR1 is SEHNR and CDR2 is FQNEAQ (reference sequence). Trimming removed 5 bases from V and 8 bases from J, with 12 bases in between. This CDR3 region has 12 residues. The CDR3 protein is CASSGQGHGYTF. CDR3 nucleotide sequence: TGTGCCAGCAGCGGGCAGGGGCACGGCTACACCTTC.

In this sample, this clone turned up once. The gene calls are TRBV13 and TRBJ1-2; TRBD1 aligns across 7 bases. The CDR3 runs 15 residues. J was trimmed by 3 bases and V by 5 bases; bases with no gene match: 9. In germline, CDR1 is PRHDT, CDR2 FYEKMQ (reference sequence). Here the CDR3 reads CASSTWDSEYYGYTF. CDR3 sequence (DNA): TGTGCCAGCAGCACTTGGGACAGCGAATACTATGGCTACACCTTC.

This clone was seen only once. The chain combines TRBV29-1 with TRBJ2-2, with D uncertain. The CDR3 totals 12 residues. Trimming pared 4 bases from V and 5 bases from J, leaving 8 bases between. Germline-derived CDR1 and CDR2 are SQVTM and ANQGSEA. The CDR3 loop reads CSVVPRTGELFF. The CDR3 DNA reads TGCAGCGTTGTACCGCGGACCGGGGAGCTGTTTTTT.

The chain joins TRBV28 to TRBJ2-3; D remains unclear. Germline V CDR1 and CDR2: MDHEN, SYDVKM. CDR3 size: 13 residues. Trimming removed 5 bases at V and 0 bases at J, with 6 bases between. The CDR3 loop reads CASSHTSTDTQYF. CDR3 nucleotide sequence: TGTGCCAGCAGTCATACTAGCACAGATACGCAGTATTTT.

This clone was recorded once. The chain has TRBV11-2 and TRBJ2-4, with 8 bases identical to TRBD1. V shed 4 bases and J 7 bases; nucleotides not matched to a gene: 12. CDR3 length: 16 amino acids. Germline lookup yields CDR1 SGHAT and CDR2 FQNNGV. CDR3 coding DNA: TGTGCCAGCAGCTCGAGCTCAGGGGGCACGGGGAACATTCAGTACTTC. Its translation: CASSSSSGGTGNIQYF.

The chain links TRBV5-6 to TRBJ2-2; D possibly corresponds to TRBD2 (6 bases). The V end was cut by 4 bases, the J end by 4 bases, with 11 bases between. The CDR3 is made up of 14 amino acids. Germline CDR1 is SGHDT and CDR2 is YYEEEE. The CDR3 region has the DNA TGTGCCAGCAGCCCGGGACTGATCACCGGGGAGCTGTTTTTT. Its translation: CASSPGLITGELFF. Drawing the rest from reference TRBV5-6 and TRBJ2-2, the complete variable domain is DAGVTQSPTHLIKTRGQQVTLRCSPKSGHDTVSWYQQALGQGPQFIFQYYEEEERQRGNFPDRFSGHQFPNYSSELNVNALLLGDSALYLCASSPGLITGELFFGEGSRLTVL.

This chain connects TRBV4-2 to TRBJ2-1, with 9 bases fitting TRBD2. The CDR3 totals 18 residues. Germline V gene data show CDR1 as LGHNA and CDR2 as YNFKEQ. V was clipped by 2 bases and J by 4 bases; unmatched bases: 12. DNA for the CDR3: TGTGCCAGCAGCCAACCTTTCTCTTTAGCGGGGGCTTACAATGAGCAGTTCTTC. This sequence encodes CASSQPFSLAGAYNEQFF.